This T cell receptor (beta chain) was profiled in a study of type 1 and type 2 diabetes patients. The trim removed 6 bases at V and 4 bases at J, leaving 7 bases unmatched. The CDR3 loop spans 13 amino acids. The germline CDR1 and CDR2 sequences are SGHRS and YFSETQ. Genomic DNA was the PCR template. A primer set of 30 forward and 13 reverse primers amplified the CDR3. TCRdb re-called the multiplex PCR reads through MiXCR, storing one row per CDR3 protein. The sample lists 250,000 or so distinct CDR3 sequences, 40% to 50% occurring once. Material: peripheral blood mononuclear cells (PBMCs). The rearrangement uses TRBV5-1 and TRBJ2-7, with 7 nucleotides matching TRBD1. The receptor was derived from a man aged 18 to 35 with type 2 diabetes. The DNA of the CDR3 is TGCGCCAGCACATCAGGGGGAACGTACGAGCAGTACTTC. As protein: CASTSGGTYEQYF.